The 27 T cell receptor beta chains listed next were all sequenced from one sample in a study of control samples from healthy donors and cancer patients. The data were produced by immunoSEQ multiplex PCR, yet TCRdb's version contains in-frame clones alone and is incomplete. Among about 140,000 clones, around 90% were seen once, and the ten largest hold 5.5% to 7.5%. The specimen was blood. Source of these receptors: a man aged 18 to 30 in good health.

The genes are TRBV11-2 and TRBJ2-7; D is perhaps TRBD1 (6 bases). This CDR3 is 15 amino acids long. V lost 4 bases and J 0 bases, leaving 13 bases between the germline ends. Germline V gene data show CDR1 as SGHAT and CDR2 as FQNNGV. The CDR3 DNA reads TGTGCCAGCAGCTACCAAACAGGGATCTCCTACGAGCAGTACTTC. Protein: CASSYQTGISYEQYF.

The chain couples TRBV5-4 to TRBJ1-2; D uncertain. Germline loops: CDR1 SGHNT, CDR2 YYREEE (reference sequence). The CDR3 totals 15 residues. Trimming took 2 bases from V and 4 from J, leaving 15 bases between them. CDR3 loop: CASSLSRFSSYGYTF. Here the CDR3 DNA reads TGTGCCAGCAGCTTAAGTAGGTTCTCATCCTATGGCTACACCTTC.

CDR3 DNA sequence: TGTGCCACCAGTGTGAAACCCAACTCTGGAAACACCATATATTTT. This sequence encodes CATSVKPNSGNTIYF. This chain joins TRBV24-1 and TRBJ1-3, with D hard to call. V dropped 5 bases and J dropped 0 bases, with 10 bases sitting between them. Germline lookup yields CDR1 KGHDR and CDR2 SFDVKD. The CDR3 covers 15 residues.

The chain has TRBV3-1 (or the pseudogene TRBV3-2) and TRBJ1-4; D uncertain. Trimming removed 5 bases from V and 3 bases from J, with 13 bases in between. Germline values: CDR1 LGHDT, CDR2 YNNKEL (reference sequence). This CDR3 is 15 amino acids long. The CDR3 loop reads CASSFSSGPNEKLFF. CDR3 sequence (DNA): TGTGCCAGCAGCTTCAGTAGTGGACCTAATGAAAAACTGTTTTTT.

This CDR3 is CATTGTLDSPLHF. The CDR3 DNA follows: TGTGCCACGACCGGGACGCTAGATTCACCCCTCCACTTT. This chain connects TRBV19 to TRBJ1-6; D might be TRBD1 (5 bases). Germline lookup yields CDR1 LNHDA and CDR2 SQIVND (reference sequence). CDR3 length: 13 residues. Between the trimmed V and J ends, which lost 10 bases and 8 bases, there was a span of 15 bases. Full variable domain (remainder filled in from reference TRBV19 and TRBJ1-6): DGGITQSPKYLFRKEGQNVTLSCEQNLNHDAMYWYRQDPGQGLRLIYYSQIVNDFQKGDIAEGYSVSREKKESFPLTVTSAQKNPTAFYLCATTGTLDSPLHFGNGTRLTVT.

The chain is built from TRBV5-1 and TRBJ1-1; 7 bases match TRBD1. CDR3 length equals 14 residues. Trimming cost V 2 bases and J 0 bases; bases outside gene matches: 1. Per germline, CDR1 SGHRS and CDR2 YFSETQ. The CDR3 reads CASSLTGVNTEAFF. DNA for the CDR3: TGCGCCAGCAGCTTAACAGGGGTGAACACTGAAGCTTTCTTT.

The J gene is TRBJ2-5, the V gene TRBV4-1; D gene ambiguous. V was cut by 4 bases and J by 3 bases, with 12 bases left in between. This CDR3 has 14 amino acids. Germline V gene lookup returns CDR1 MGHRA and CDR2 YSYEKL. The CDR3 bases are TGCGCCAGCAGCCCCGGGCCCAGCAAAGAGACCCAGTACTTC. It is translated as CASSPGPSKETQYF.

The chain couples TRBV4-3 to TRBJ2-7; no clear D gene. CDR3 length equals 13 residues. V lost 0 bases to trimming and J lost 6 bases, with 9 bases between them. The germline gives CDR1 LGHNA, CDR2 YSLEER. This chain's CDR3 is CASSQDFMSEQYF. CDR3 DNA: TGCGCCAGCAGCCAAGACTTTATGAGCGAGCAGTACTTC.

The rearrangement links TRBV6-5 to TRBJ1-4; TRBD1 is a possible D gene (6 bases). Trimming stripped 2 bases from V and 8 bases from J, with 15 bases between. CDR1 is MNHEY and CDR2 is SVGAGI in the germline V gene. This CDR3 contains 15 residues. The CDR3 DNA reads as TGTGCCAGCAGTTACGGGGGGCCGGAGGACGAAAAACTGTTTTTT. Protein sequence: CASSYGGPEDEKLFF.

The chain uses TRBV7-3 and TRBJ1-1, with D possibly being TRBD1 (6 bases). Germline CDR1 is SGHTA and CDR2 is FQGTGA. V shed 5 bases and J shed 5 bases, with 12 bases lying between them. The CDR3 covers 13 residues. The CDR3 region is CASSEQGGTEAFF. The CDR3 region has the DNA TGTGCCAGCAGCGAACAGGGAGGAACTGAAGCTTTCTTT.

V usage is TRBV2 and J usage is TRBJ2-2; the D is unclear. This CDR3 contains 13 residues. The V gene's germline CDR1 is SNHLY and CDR2 FYNNEI. V lost 6 bases to trimming and J lost 4 bases, with 9 bases between them. The CDR3 DNA reads as TGTGCCAGCAGATCCGAAATCACCGGGGAGCTGTTTTTT. It encodes CASRSEITGELFF. Combining the CDR3 with reference TRBV2 and TRBJ2-2 gives the whole variable domain EPEVTQTPSHQVTQMGQEVILRCVPISNHLYFYWYRQILGQKVEFLVSFYNNEISEKSEIFDDQFSVERPDGSNFTLKIRSTKLEDSAMYFCASRSEITGELFFGEGSRLTVL.

The rearrangement joins TRBV6-5 to TRBJ2-5; TRBD2 is a possible D gene (5 bases). The V and J ends lost 5 bases and 4 bases respectively, with 17 bases between them. CDR1 is MNHEY and CDR2 is SVGAGI in the germline V gene. The CDR3 sequence is 15 residues long. The CDR3 here is CASSPTWAGGETQYF. The CDR3 coding sequence is TGTGCCAGCAGTCCCACCTGGGCGGGCGGAGAGACCCAGTACTTC.

The CDR3 region has the DNA TGCGCCAGCAGCCTTCACAGGGAAGGGAACACTGAAGCTTTCTTT. This gives the protein CASSLHREGNTEAFF. The V call is TRBV5-1, the J call TRBJ1-1, with a possible D match to TRBD1 (6 bases). Germline loops: CDR1 SGHRS, CDR2 YFSETQ. Between the trimmed V and J ends, which lost 4 bases and 1 base, there was a span of 14 bases. This CDR3 spans 15 amino acids.

The gene calls are TRBV20-1 and TRBJ1-2; D uncertain. This CDR3 has 10 amino acids. V shed 7 bases and J shed 8 bases, with 11 bases lying between them. Looked up from germline, CDR1 is DFQATT and CDR2 is SNEGSKA (reference sequence). In nucleotides, the CDR3 is TGCAGTGTTCCGCCCGGGGGCTACACCTTC. Protein product: CSVPPGGYTF.

Written as DNA, the CDR3 is TGCGCCAGCAGCTTGGTGGAGGGAGGCACCGGGGAGCTGTTTTTT. Its protein is CASSLVEGGTGELFF. The J gene is TRBJ2-2, the V gene TRBV5-1; the D gene is possibly TRBD2 (6 bases). Germline-derived CDR1 and CDR2 are SGHRS and YFSETQ. Trimming removed 0 bases from V and 4 bases from J, with 10 bases in between. CDR3 length: 15 residues.

J is TRBJ1-1 and V is TRBV7-9; D is uncertain. V was pared by 7 bases and J by 0 bases, with 6 bases between. Germline V gene data show CDR1 as SEHNR and CDR2 as FQNEAQ (reference sequence). The CDR3 is 12 residues long. CDR3 residues: CASTEMNTEAFF. CDR3 DNA sequence: TGTGCCAGCACTGAGATGAACACTGAAGCTTTCTTT.

V and J are TRBV5-8 and TRBJ1-4; 7 bases match TRBD1. The trim removed 0 bases at V and 0 bases at J, leaving 11 bases unmatched. Germline CDR1 SGHTS, CDR2 YDEGEE. This CDR3 has 19 amino acids. The CDR3, as DNA: TGTGCCAGCAGCTTGGTCGCCCAGGGGGTTATGGCAACTAATGAAAAACTGTTTTTT. Its translation: CASSLVAQGVMATNEKLFF. The full variable domain, its missing parts supplied by reference TRBV5-8 and TRBJ1-4, is EAGVTQSPTHLIKTRGQQATLRCSPISGHTSVYWYQQALGLGLQFLLWYDEGEERNRGNFPPRFSGRQFPNYSSELNVNALELEDSALYLCASSLVAQGVMATNEKLFFGSGTQLSVL.

The chain joins TRBV2 to TRBJ2-7, with TRBD1 identical over 9 bases. This CDR3 spans 15 amino acids. The V and J ends lost 6 bases and 2 bases, in that order; junction bases with no gene match: 8. CDR1 SNHLY and CDR2 FYNNEI come from the germline V gene. The CDR3 is CASRGPGQGTYEQYF. CDR3 nucleotide sequence: TGTGCCAGCAGAGGCCCGGGACAGGGAACCTACGAGCAGTACTTC.

This sequence joins TRBV6-5 and TRBJ1-2; the D is unclear. V dropped 4 bases and J dropped 6 bases, with 12 bases sitting between them. The CDR3 totals 13 residues. Germline V gives CDR1 MNHEY, CDR2 SVGAGI. DNA for the CDR3: TGTGCCAGCAGTTTTGGTTCCCTCAATGGCTACACCTTC. This translates into CASSFGSLNGYTF.

This chain joins TRBV11-2 and TRBJ1-5; D is uncertain. The V gene's germline CDR1 is SGHAT and CDR2 FQNNGV. V lost 1 base and J 7 bases, leaving 8 bases between the germline ends. The CDR3 is 13 amino acids. The CDR3 bases are TGTGCCAGCAGCTTAGCGTCCGGCCAGCCCCAGCATTTT. Amino acid sequence: CASSLASGQPQHF.

The V gene is TRBV28, the J gene TRBJ1-1; TRBD1 might be the D (6 bases). CDR1 and CDR2 from the germline V gene are MDHEN and SYDVKM. Trimming took off 5 bases at V and 3 bases at J, with 10 bases between the two ends. The length of the CDR3 is 13 residues. CDR3: CASSKGDDTEAFF. The DNA for the CDR3 is TGTGCCAGCAGTAAGGGGGACGACACTGAAGCTTTCTTT.

The V gene is TRBV5-5, the J gene TRBJ1-2; no reliable D call. From germline, CDR1 is SGHKS and CDR2 YYEKEE (reference sequence). Between the trimmed V and J ends, which lost 1 base and 8 bases, there was a span of 18 bases. This CDR3 spans 15 amino acids. The CDR3 is CASSLSVLGMGGYTF. In nucleotides, the CDR3 is TGTGCCAGCAGCTTGTCAGTATTAGGAATGGGAGGCTACACCTTC.

The chain links TRBV7-9 to TRBJ2-3, with D perhaps matching TRBD2 (5 bases). The germline gives CDR1 SEHNR, CDR2 FQNEAQ (reference sequence). The CDR3 sequence is 12 residues long. V lost 5 bases, J lost 14 bases, and 17 bases lay in between. CDR3 sequence reads: CASSALLDRLYF. The DNA for the CDR3 is TGTGCCAGCAGCGCGTTACTAGATCGTCTGTATTTT.

The chain uses TRBV2 and TRBJ1-1, with D perhaps TRBD1 (5 bases). The V gene's germline CDR1 is SNHLY and CDR2 FYNNEI. V lost 10 bases, J lost 1 base, and 16 bases lay in between. CDR3 size: 14 residues. The CDR3 sequence is CAIPKGTENTEAFF. CDR3 nucleotides: TGTGCCATCCCCAAGGGGACTGAGAACACTGAAGCTTTCTTT.

The rearrangement joins TRBV10-1 to TRBJ1-5; D gene ambiguous. This CDR3 has 15 amino acids. V shed 3 bases and J shed 0 bases, with 9 bases lying between them. Germline V CDR1 and CDR2: WNHNN, SYGVQD (reference sequence). The CDR3 bases are TGCGCCAGCAGTGAAGGCTTTTTTAGCAATCAGCCCCAGCATTTT. Translation: CASSEGFFSNQPQHF.

The chain joins TRBV13 to TRBJ2-5; possibly TRBD1 or TRBD2 for D (5 bases each). CDR1 PRHDT and CDR2 FYEKMQ come from the germline V gene (reference sequence). The CDR3 has 15 residues. Trimming shortened V by 5 bases and J by 4 bases, and 17 bases separated the two germline ends. The CDR3, as DNA: TGTGCCAGCAGCCTAGCCCCGGGGCGTGTAGAGACCCAGTACTTC. Protein sequence: CASSLAPGRVETQYF.

The rearrangement uses TRBV4-3 and TRBJ2-1; D unresolved. Germline V gene lookup returns CDR1 LGHNA and CDR2 YSLEER. This CDR3 contains 16 residues. V was pared by 0 bases and J by 4 bases, with 13 bases between. The CDR3 region has the DNA TGCGCCAGCAGCCAAGATAGGTTTTCAGAATACAATGAGCAGTTCTTC. Its protein product is CASSQDRFSEYNEQFF.